The 14 T cell receptor beta chains below come from one sample, sequenced in a study of shared clonotypes between healthy human individuals. Assay used: immunoSEQ multiplex PCR; TCRdb lists only in-frame clones, some missing. The sample contains more than 150,000 clones, over 80% of which appear only once. The sequencing input was naive CD4+ T cells sorted from blood. Subset specified: CD45RA+ positively selected. These TCRs come from a woman in her 30s in good health.

This sequence joins TRBV5-6 and TRBJ2-1; maybe TRBD2 (6 bases). The germline V and J ends were trimmed by 0 bases and 0 bases, with 10 bases remaining between them. Germline-derived CDR1 and CDR2 are SGHDT and YYEEEE. This CDR3 contains 16 residues. CDR3 amino acids: CASSLGGLYSYNEQFF. The CDR3 nucleotides read TGTGCCAGCAGCTTGGGAGGACTATACTCCTACAATGAGCAGTTCTTC.

The J gene is TRBJ2-7, the V gene TRBV7-9, with a tentative D call TRBD1 (6 bases). Germline-derived CDR1 and CDR2 are SEHNR and FQNEAQ (reference sequence). CDR3 length: 15 residues. V was shortened by 5 bases and J by 6 bases, with 20 bases between the two germline ends. DNA of the CDR3: TGTGCCAGCAGCCCGCAGGGACACCTCCCCTCCGAGCAGTACTTC. It codes for CASSPQGHLPSEQYF.

The chain's CDR3 is CASSLAIGGAYEQYF. The DNA for the CDR3 is TGTGCCAGCAGCTTGGCCATCGGAGGGGCATACGAGCAGTACTTC. The chain employs TRBV5-4 and TRBJ2-7; the D gene is possibly TRBD2 (6 bases). Germline CDR1 SGHNT, CDR2 YYREEE (reference sequence). Trimming cost V 0 bases and J 4 bases, with 14 bases left between them. The CDR3 has 15 residues.

The V and J genes are TRBV30 and TRBJ1-1, with D hard to call. The CDR3 runs 12 residues. Per germline, CDR1 GTSNPN and CDR2 SVGIG (reference sequence). Deletions cut 0 bases from V and 3 bases from J, with 5 bases between. Here the CDR3 DNA reads TGTGCCTGGAGTGTCGCGTACACTGAAGCTTTCTTT. This translates into CAWSVAYTEAFF.

The chain recombines TRBV28 with TRBJ1-1; D ambiguous. Trimming took 6 bases from V and 4 from J, leaving 12 bases between them. Germline values: CDR1 MDHEN, CDR2 SYDVKM. This CDR3 is built from 13 residues. This CDR3 reads CASSPPGSTEAFF. The CDR3, as DNA: TGTGCCAGCAGCCCCCCGGGGAGCACTGAAGCTTTCTTT.

The J gene is TRBJ1-2, the V gene TRBV2, with 7 positions matching TRBD1. The CDR3 has 13 amino acids. Germline CDR1 reads SNHLY; CDR2 reads FYNNEI. V lost 11 bases to trimming and J lost 4 bases; unmatched junction nucleotides: 10. The chain's CDR3 is CASIGTAIYGYTF. The DNA for the CDR3 is TGTGCCTCAATAGGGACAGCCATCTATGGCTACACCTTC.

The genes are TRBV6-5 and TRBJ2-2; the match to TRBD1 covers 9 bases. The germline V gene encodes CDR1 MNHEY and CDR2 SVGAGI. The CDR3 consists of 16 residues. Germline trimming cut 4 bases from V and 5 bases from J; bases unmatched to any gene: 8. The CDR3 spells CASSFRTGARTGELFF. The CDR3 DNA follows: TGTGCCAGCAGTTTCCGGACAGGGGCTCGGACCGGGGAGCTGTTTTTT.

The chain couples TRBV2 to TRBJ2-7; D not certain. The V end lost 5 bases, the J end lost 3 bases, and 11 bases lay between the germline ends. The CDR3 covers 13 residues. Germline CDR1 reads SNHLY; CDR2 reads FYNNEI. CDR3: CASSSLLGYEQYF. The CDR3 DNA sequence: TGTGCCAGCAGTAGCCTTCTAGGCTACGAGCAGTACTTC.

This chain uses TRBV6-5 with TRBJ2-7; no reliable D call. V was trimmed by 5 bases and J by 5 bases, leaving 7 bases between them. Germline V gives CDR1 MNHEY, CDR2 SVGAGI. CDR3 length equals 11 residues. The chain's CDR3 is CASSKSHEQYF. CDR3 in DNA: TGTGCCAGCAGTAAATCCCACGAGCAGTACTTC.

CDR3 bases: TGCGCCAGCAGCCAGGGGACGGCTAACACTGAAGCTTTCTTT. Amino acids: CASSQGTANTEAFF. The gene calls are TRBV5-1 and TRBJ1-1; TRBD1 might be the D (6 bases). V was cut by 4 bases and J by 2 bases, with 12 bases left in between. This CDR3 has 14 amino acids. Germline CDR1 SGHRS, CDR2 YFSETQ.

The J gene is TRBJ2-1, the V gene TRBV9, with 15 bases that match TRBD2. J gave up 7 bases and V 3 bases, and 11 bases lay outside the gene matches. This CDR3 region has 18 residues. The germline CDR1 and CDR2 sequences are SGDLS and YYNGEE. CDR3 nucleotide sequence: TGTGCCAGCAGCGCTAGGGATGGGACTAGCGGGAGGCTGAATGAGCAGTTCTTC. It encodes CASSARDGTSGRLNEQFF. The entire variable domain, with the rest obtained from reference TRBV9 and TRBJ2-1, is as follows: DSGVTQTPKHLITATGQRVTLRCSPRSGDLSVYWYQQSLDQGLQFLIQYYNGEERAKGNILERFSAQQFPDLHSELNLSSLELGDSALYFCASSARDGTSGRLNEQFFGPGTRLTVL.

This clone was seen just once. The V call is TRBV5-1, the J call TRBJ2-7; tentatively, D is TRBD2 (5 bases). Trimming took 2 bases from V and 3 from J, leaving 12 bases between them. The CDR3 has 14 amino acids. The germline V gene has CDR1 SGHRS and CDR2 YFSETQ. In DNA form, the CDR3 reads TGCGCCAGCAGCTTCGAACGGGAAGGCTACGAGCAGTACTTC. Translating gives CASSFEREGYEQYF.

The chain employs TRBV28 and TRBJ1-2, with TRBD1 as a possible D gene (6 bases). Germline CDR1 is MDHEN and CDR2 is SYDVKM. The germline V and J ends were trimmed by 5 bases and 8 bases, with 18 bases remaining between them. The CDR3 is 14 residues long. Here the CDR3 DNA reads TGTGCCAGCAGTCCCGACAGGCACTCGGGCGGCTACACCTTC. This codes for CASSPDRHSGGYTF.

J is TRBJ1-1 and V is TRBV5-1; a weak D match, TRBD1 (6 bases). The V end lost 5 bases, the J end lost 3 bases, and 11 bases lay between the germline ends. The CDR3 consists of 13 residues. In germline, CDR1 is SGHRS, CDR2 YFSETQ. CDR3 sequence (DNA): TGCGCCAGCAGTCGACAGGAGGACACTGAAGCTTTCTTT. It codes for CASSRQEDTEAFF.